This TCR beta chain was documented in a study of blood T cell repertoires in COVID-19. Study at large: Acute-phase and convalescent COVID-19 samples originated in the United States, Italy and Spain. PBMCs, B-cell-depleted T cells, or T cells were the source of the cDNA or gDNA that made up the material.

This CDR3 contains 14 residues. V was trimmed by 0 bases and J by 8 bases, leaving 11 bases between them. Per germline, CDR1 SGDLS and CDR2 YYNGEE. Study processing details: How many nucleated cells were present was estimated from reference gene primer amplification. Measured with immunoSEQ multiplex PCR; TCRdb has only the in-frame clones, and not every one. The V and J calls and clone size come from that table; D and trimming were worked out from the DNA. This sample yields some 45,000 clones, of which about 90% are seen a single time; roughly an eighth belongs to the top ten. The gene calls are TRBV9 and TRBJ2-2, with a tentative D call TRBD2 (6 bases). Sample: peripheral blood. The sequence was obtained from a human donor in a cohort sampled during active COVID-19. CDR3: CASSVGPEGGELFF. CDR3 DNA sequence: TGTGCCAGCAGCGTAGGACCGGAGGGGGGGGAGCTGTTTTTT.